These T cell receptor beta chains were read from a single sample in a study of T cells after yellow fever vaccination. TCRdb re-derived calls from the 5' RACE reads in MiXCR, one entry per CDR3 protein. The sample holds hundreds of thousands of distinct CDR3 sequences; over 15% are singletons and the top ten take around 17%. The specimen was PBMCs, collected before the yellow fever booster vaccination. The receptors shown here come from a man between 18 and 35 years old who received the YFV17D yellow fever vaccine. Each CDR3 is given with its conserved first and last residue. A D gene is named only where the DNA matches it firmly. The listing skips clone size in some rows; elsewhere it reads once, few, many or a size class.

15	-	TRBJ1-5	-	TRBV4-1	TGCGCCAGCAGCCAAAGGCTCGGGGGGCGAGAGCCCCAGCATTTT	CASSQRLGGREPQHF
15	-	TRBJ2-1	-	TRBV11-2	TGTGCCAGCAGCTTAGGGGACCGACTTGATGATGAGCAGTTCTTC	CASSLGDRLDDEQFF
15	few	TRBJ2-5	-	TRBV7-2	TGTGCCAGCAGCCACGGGACCTCCCTGCAGGAGACCCAGTACTTC	CASSHGTSLQETQYF
15	few	TRBJ1-4	-	TRBV7-9	TGTGCCAGCAGCCCCTTAGGGGGAATAAATGAAAAACTGTTTTTT	CASSPLGGINEKLFF
12	-	TRBJ1-6	-	TRBV12-3/TRBV12-4	TGTGCCAGCAGTAACAGGGATTCACCCCTCCACTTT	CASSNRDSPLHF
13	few	TRBJ1-2	-	TRBV5-1	TGCGCCAGTCAACAGGGCCGGGACTATGGCTACACCTTC	CASQQGRDYGYTF
13	few	TRBJ2-5	TRBD1	TRBV7-9	TGTGCCAGCAGCCCCGAGGGACAGGAGACCCAGTACTTC	CASSPEGQETQYF
13	-	TRBJ1-1	-	TRBV18	TGTGCCAGCTCACCACAATGGAACACTGAAGCTTTCTTT	CASSPQWNTEAFF
14	many	TRBJ2-1	-	TRBV9	TGTGCCAGCAGCGTAGCTGGATGGGACAATGAGCAGTTCTTC	CASSVAGWDNEQFF
13	few	TRBJ1-2	TRBD1	TRBV10-3	TGTGCCATCAGGGGACAGGGGAGCTATGGCTACACCTTC	CAIRGQGSYGYTF
14	few	TRBJ2-7	TRBD1	TRBV7-9	TGTGCCAGCAGCTTCGGGACAGAAGCCTACGAGCAGTACTTC	CASSFGTEAYEQYF